The 32 T cell receptor beta chains presented below share a single source sample, sequenced in a study of OX40 agonist ivuxolimab in advanced cancers. Libraries were built with the immunoSEQ multiplex PCR assay. TCRdb limited this immuneACCESS table to in-frame rearrangements with V and J called. A share of clones is missing; checked studies link under half to unresolved V genes, and the rest is unexplained. The table for this sample lists some 44,000 clones; about 90% of them were counted only once. The ten largest clonotypes hold about 32% of the sample. This specimen consisted of CD4+ or CD8+ T cells sorted from blood, obtained in a trial of the OX40 agonist ivuxolimab. The receptors originated from an adult with an advanced solid tumor such as melanoma, head and neck, liver or kidney cancer.

This rearrangement joins TRBV5-6 to TRBJ2-2; possibly TRBD1 for D (6 bases). Trimming took 3 bases from V and 6 from J, leaving 9 bases between them. This CDR3 has 13 amino acids. Germline lookup yields CDR1 SGHDT and CDR2 YYEEEE. CDR3 amino acids: CASSYRVPGELFF. CDR3 nucleotides: TGTGCCAGCAGCTACAGGGTACCCGGGGAGCTGTTTTTT.

This chain links TRBV19 with TRBJ2-7, with 7 bases that match TRBD1. Germline V gene lookup returns CDR1 LNHDA and CDR2 SQIVND (reference sequence). The CDR3 contains 14 residues. The V and J ends lost 5 bases and 2 bases, in that order; junction bases with no gene match: 6. CDR3 amino acids: CASSRTGPTYEQYF. In nucleotides, the CDR3 is TGTGCCAGTAGTCGGACAGGACCTACCTACGAGCAGTACTTC.

The chain has TRBV6-6 and TRBJ1-3; 9 nucleotides line up with TRBD1. This CDR3 region has 14 residues. V lost 8 bases to trimming and J lost 2 bases; unmatched junction nucleotides: 4. Germline V gives CDR1 MNHNY, CDR2 SVGAGI (reference sequence). CDR3 residues: CASRDRDTGNTIYF. The CDR3 DNA is TGTGCCAGCCGGGACAGGGACACTGGAAACACCATATATTTT.

The rearrangement links TRBV11-2 to TRBJ2-3; D is perhaps TRBD1 or TRBD2 (7 bases each). The length of the CDR3 is 17 residues. Trimming took 0 bases from V and 1 from J, leaving 14 bases between them. The V gene's germline CDR1 is SGHAT and CDR2 FQNNGV. CDR3 region: CASSLDRGGTGTDTQYF. The CDR3 bases are TGTGCCAGCAGCTTAGATAGGGGAGGGACAGGCACAGATACGCAGTATTTT.

V and J are TRBV18 and TRBJ1-1; 10 bases are shared with TRBD1. This CDR3 has 15 amino acids. Per germline, CDR1 KGHSH and CDR2 LQKENI. Trimming took 6 bases from V and 1 from J; bases not matched to a gene: 5. The CDR3 sequence: CASSWDRGGNTEAFF. In nucleotides, the CDR3 is TGTGCCAGCTCCTGGGACAGGGGAGGGAACACTGAAGCTTTCTTT.

This clone has a handful of counts. The rearrangement joins TRBV6-4 to TRBJ2-3; weak D call: TRBD1 (7 bases). Looked up from germline, CDR1 is MRHNA and CDR2 is SNTAGT. V lost 5 bases and J 5 bases, leaving 8 bases between the germline ends. The CDR3 consists of 12 residues. The CDR3 region has the DNA TGTGCCAGCAGTCAGGGGGGAGATACGCAGTATTTT. Its translation is CASSQGGDTQYF.

The CDR3 coding sequence is TGTGCCAGCAGCTTTGTGGGAAGGAACACCGGGGAGCTGTTTTTT. Translation: CASSFVGRNTGELFF. The J gene is TRBJ2-2, the V gene TRBV7-2, with D unclear. There are 15 residues in the CDR3. Germline V lookup: CDR1 SGHTA, CDR2 FQGNSA. Trimming shortened V by 3 bases and J by 1 base, and 9 bases separated the two germline ends.

The chain employs TRBV28 and TRBJ1-4, with D possibly TRBD1 on 6 matching bases. Germline CDR1 MDHEN, CDR2 SYDVKM. The CDR3 length is 16 residues. Deletions cut 4 bases from V and 7 bases from J, with 19 bases between. The CDR3 DNA follows: TGTGCCAGCAGTTCCCCGTGGGGGAAGGGGGGTGAAAAACTGTTTTTT. Translating it yields CASSSPWGKGGEKLFF.

The chain is built from TRBV19 and TRBJ2-4; weak D call: TRBD1 (7 bases). Trimming stripped 5 bases from V and 0 bases from J, with 11 bases between. Germline CDR1 is LNHDA and CDR2 is SQIVND (reference sequence). The CDR3 spans 15 residues. In DNA form, the CDR3 reads TGTGCCAGTAGTGCGGGACAGCTAGCCAAAAACATTCAGTACTTC. This encodes CASSAGQLAKNIQYF.

The J gene is TRBJ2-7, the V gene TRBV9, with D perhaps matching TRBD1 or TRBD2 (5 bases each). CDR3 length equals 13 residues. V was shortened by 4 bases and J by 0 bases, with 8 bases between the two germline ends. The germline CDR1 and CDR2 sequences are SGDLS and YYNGEE. The CDR3 loop reads CASSPGGSYEQYF. The CDR3 bases are TGTGCCAGCAGCCCTGGGGGCTCCTACGAGCAGTACTTC.

The chain joins TRBV27 to TRBJ2-1, with 10 bases fitting TRBD2. The trim removed 1 base at V and 8 bases at J, leaving 5 bases unmatched. Germline V gene lookup returns CDR1 MNHEY and CDR2 SMNVEV (reference sequence). The CDR3 is 15 amino acids. CDR3 DNA: TGTGCCAGCAGTTTATTAGCGGGGGGCCGTTATGAGCAGTTCTTC. It codes for CASSLLAGGRYEQFF.

This chain joins TRBV2 and TRBJ2-6; possible D gene TRBD1, 5 bases. The length of the CDR3 is 16 residues. The ends were cut back, 6 bases at V and 0 bases at J, with 12 bases in the middle. Germline V gene lookup returns CDR1 SNHLY and CDR2 FYNNEI. CDR3 sequence reads: CASRARVSSGANVLTF. The CDR3 coding sequence is TGTGCCAGCAGGGCCAGGGTGAGCTCTGGGGCCAACGTCCTGACTTTC.

The CDR3 reads CASSPNRLANYGYTF. The CDR3, as DNA: TGTGCCAGCAGTCCCAACAGGCTCGCTAACTATGGCTACACCTTC. V is TRBV6-4 and J is TRBJ1-2; D is possibly TRBD1 (5 bases). CDR1 and CDR2 from the germline V gene are MRHNA and SNTAGT. Trimming left V 5 bases short and J 0 bases short, with 13 bases between. The CDR3 length is 15 residues.

J is TRBJ2-3 and V is TRBV2; 8 bases agree with TRBD2. Trimming at V came to 7 bases and at J to 4 bases, leaving 7 bases not matched to a gene. The CDR3 length is 14 residues. CDR1 SNHLY and CDR2 FYNNEI come from the germline V gene. In nucleotides, the CDR3 is TGTGCCAGCAATGAGCGGGAGCTCTCAGATACGCAGTATTTT. It specifies CASNERELSDTQYF.

The CDR3 sequence is CAISGLAGSVYNEQFF. DNA of the CDR3: TGTGCCATCAGTGGCCTAGCGGGGTCGGTGTACAATGAGCAGTTCTTC. The V call is TRBV10-3, the J call TRBJ2-1; TRBD2 aligns across 9 bases. The CDR3 covers 16 residues. V was clipped by 4 bases and J by 4 bases; unmatched bases: 8. CDR1 and CDR2 (germline): ENHRY, SYGVKD.

The CDR3 here is CASSFWREGFF. In DNA, the CDR3 is TGCGCCAGCAGCTTCTGGCGGGAGGGGTTCTTC. The rearrangement links TRBV5-1 to TRBJ2-1, with 9 bases matching TRBD2. Germline V gene lookup returns CDR1 SGHRS and CDR2 YFSETQ. CDR3 length: 11 residues. V dropped 2 bases and J dropped 15; count of bases not matched to a gene: 3.

Remarks on this clone: The junction does not match germline at one end; this may be a read error. V gene TRBV5-4 combines with J gene TRBJ2-3; 7 bases are a match to TRBD2. Germline assignment: CDR1 SGHNT and CDR2 YYREEE (reference sequence). This CDR3 contains 15 residues. CDR3 nucleotides: TGTGCCAGCGGCTTTGCCCTCGCGGGAGCAGATACGCAGTATTTT. Encoded protein: CASGFALAGADTQYF.

CDR3 DNA sequence: TGTGCCAGCAACCGACAGGGGGCGAGAATTGGCGAGCAGTACTTC. Protein: CASNRQGARIGEQYF. The J gene is TRBJ2-7, the V gene TRBV6-1, with TRBD1 matching over 10 bases. This CDR3 is 15 amino acids long. Germline CDR1 MNHNS, CDR2 SASEGT. Losses at the gene ends were 7 bases for V and 6 bases for J; bases not matched to a gene: 12.

The chain has TRBV5-1 and TRBJ2-1, with 8 positions matching TRBD2. CDR1 is SGHRS, CDR2 YFSETQ, per germline. The J segment lost 4 bases and the V segment lost 5 bases, leaving 11 bases of the junction unmatched. The CDR3 is 16 residues long. Here the CDR3 DNA reads TGCGCCAGCAGTTTACGGGGGACTAGGGAGTACAATGAGCAGTTCTTC. It yields the protein CASSLRGTREYNEQFF.

V usage is TRBV18 and J usage is TRBJ2-3; D is ambiguous. The CDR3 consists of 12 residues. V gave up 2 bases and J gave up 6 bases, with 6 bases separating them. Germline loops: CDR1 KGHSH, CDR2 LQKENI. The CDR3 is CASSPRTDTQYF. DNA for the CDR3: TGTGCCAGCTCACCAAGGACCGATACGCAGTATTTT.

The chain links TRBV23-1 to TRBJ1-1; 8 bases fit TRBD1. TRBV23-1 is reported as an ORF; its role is uncertain. V lost 2 bases and J lost 4; bases outside the gene matches: 9. The CDR3 spans 16 residues. This chain's CDR3 is CASSQPGGLKCTEAFF. The CDR3 DNA follows: TGCGCCAGCAGTCAACCAGGGGGCTTGAAATGCACTGAAGCTTTCTTT.

Here the CDR3 reads CASSLSAGTTGELFF. CDR3 in DNA: TGCGCCAGCAGCTTGTCGGCGGGGACCACCGGGGAGCTGTTTTTT. This sequence joins TRBV5-1 and TRBJ2-2; a weak D match, TRBD2 (6 bases). Trimming took 1 base from V and 4 from J, leaving 11 bases between them. The CDR3 loop spans 15 amino acids. CDR1 SGHRS and CDR2 YFSETQ come from the germline V gene.

The V and J genes are TRBV7-2 and TRBJ2-3; the match to TRBD2 covers 9 bases. Germline V lookup: CDR1 SGHTA, CDR2 FQGNSA. Trimming removed 5 bases from V and 4 bases from J; junction bases left unmatched: 4. The CDR3 extends over 14 amino acids. This CDR3 is CASSPTSGADTQYF. CDR3 DNA: TGTGCCAGCAGCCCGACTAGCGGTGCAGATACGCAGTATTTT.

The rearrangement uses TRBV10-1 and TRBJ2-1; D not resolved. The CDR3 extends over 11 amino acids. Trimming stripped 7 bases from V and 3 bases from J, with 4 bases between. Germline CDR1 is WNHNN and CDR2 is SYGVQD (reference sequence). CDR3: CASKDYNEQFF. The CDR3 region has the DNA TGCGCCAGCAAAGACTACAATGAGCAGTTCTTC.

The gene calls are TRBV6-6 and TRBJ1-6; D is ambiguous. Germline loops: CDR1 MNHNY, CDR2 SVGAGI (reference sequence). CDR3 length: 14 residues. Trimming removed 5 bases from V and 6 bases from J, with 11 bases in between. CDR3 sequence (DNA): TGTGCCAGCAGTCTAAGCGATAGTAATTCACCCCTCCACTTT. Its translation: CASSLSDSNSPLHF.

V usage is TRBV4-1 and J usage is TRBJ2-7; no clear D. The V end was cut by 1 base, the J end by 4 bases, with 11 bases between. The CDR3 sequence is 14 residues long. Germline V gene data show CDR1 as MGHRA and CDR2 as YSYEKL. DNA of the CDR3: TGCGCCAGCAGCCAAGGCGGCTACCCATACGAGCAGTACTTC. Protein sequence: CASSQGGYPYEQYF.

The chain carries TRBV5-1 and TRBJ2-7, with D tentatively TRBD2 (6 bases). Germline values: CDR1 SGHRS, CDR2 YFSETQ. V lost 5 bases and J 0 bases, leaving 21 bases between the germline ends. The CDR3 contains 17 residues. For the CDR3, the DNA is TGCGCCAGCAGGGCGAGGGACTCAAGTGCGAGCTCCTACGAGCAGTACTTC. It yields the protein CASRARDSSASSYEQYF. Based on the CDR3 plus reference TRBV5-1 and TRBJ2-7, the full variable domain is KAGVTQTPRYLIKTRGQQVTLSCSPISGHRSVSWYQQTPGQGLQFLFEYFSETQRNKGNFPGRFSGRQFSNSRSEMNVSTLELGDSALYLCASRARDSSASSYEQYFGPGTRLTVT.

The chain joins TRBV29-1 to TRBJ1-1, with a possible D match to TRBD1 (5 bases). V lost 4 bases, J lost 0 bases, and 15 bases lay in between. The CDR3 spans 15 residues. Per germline, CDR1 SQVTM and CDR2 ANQGSEA. CDR3 amino acids: CSVVYSGVVNTEAFF. CDR3 DNA: TGCAGCGTTGTGTACTCGGGGGTTGTGAACACTGAAGCTTTCTTT. The whole variable domain, filled in from reference TRBV29-1 and TRBJ1-1, reads SAVISQKPSRDICQRGTSLTIQCQVDSQVTMMFWYRQQPGQSLTLIATANQGSEATYESGFVIDKFPISRPNLTFSTLTVSNMSPEDSSIYLCSVVYSGVVNTEAFFGQGTRLTVV.

The V gene is TRBV5-1, the J gene TRBJ2-1; D unclear. The germline V and J ends were trimmed by 0 bases and 4 bases, with 5 bases remaining between them. CDR3 length: 13 residues. Germline assignment: CDR1 SGHRS and CDR2 YFSETQ. DNA of the CDR3: TGCGCCAGCAGCTTGGGTGGATACAATGAGCAGTTCTTC. It codes for CASSLGGYNEQFF.

The J gene is TRBJ2-5, the V gene TRBV28; 11 bases fit TRBD1. In germline, CDR1 is MDHEN, CDR2 SYDVKM. CDR3 length: 17 residues. V shed 6 bases, J shed 6 bases, and the junction held 15 bases outside the gene matches. Written as DNA, the CDR3 is TGTGCCAGCAGAGACAACTCCGGGACAGGGGGTTGGAAGACCCAGTACTTC. This translates into CASRDNSGTGGWKTQYF.

V and J are TRBV19 and TRBJ1-5; no definite D call. CDR1 is LNHDA, CDR2 SQIVND, per germline (reference sequence). The CDR3 spans 15 residues. The V end lost 7 bases, the J end lost 0 bases, and 13 bases lay between the germline ends. The CDR3 loop reads CASIVRTDSNQPQHF. The CDR3 bases are TGTGCCAGTATCGTACGGACTGATAGCAATCAGCCCCAGCATTTT.

The chain uses TRBV6-1 and TRBJ2-7, with unresolved D. The CDR3 is 11 residues long. Germline V lookup: CDR1 MNHNS, CDR2 SASEGT. The V and J ends lost 6 bases and 4 bases respectively, with 7 bases between them. The CDR3 is CASSKGYEQYF. The CDR3 DNA follows: TGTGCCAGCAGCAAAGGTTACGAGCAGTACTTC.